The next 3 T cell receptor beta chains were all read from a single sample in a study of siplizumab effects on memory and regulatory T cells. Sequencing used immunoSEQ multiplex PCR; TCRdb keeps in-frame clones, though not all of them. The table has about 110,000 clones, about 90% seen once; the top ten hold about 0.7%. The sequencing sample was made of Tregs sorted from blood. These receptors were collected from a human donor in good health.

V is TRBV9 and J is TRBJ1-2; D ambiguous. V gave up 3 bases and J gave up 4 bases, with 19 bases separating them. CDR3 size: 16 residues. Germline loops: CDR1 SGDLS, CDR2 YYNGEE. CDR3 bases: TGTGCCAGCAGCGCTATGACGTTGGGGTGGGGCTATGGCTACACCTTC. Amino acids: CASSAMTLGWGYGYTF.

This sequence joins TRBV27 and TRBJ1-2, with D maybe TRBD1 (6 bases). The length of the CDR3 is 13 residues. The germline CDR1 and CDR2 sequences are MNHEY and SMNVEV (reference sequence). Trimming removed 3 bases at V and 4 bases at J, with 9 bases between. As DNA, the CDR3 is TGTGCCAGCAGTTTCAGGGGCCTCTATGGCTACACCTTC. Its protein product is CASSFRGLYGYTF.

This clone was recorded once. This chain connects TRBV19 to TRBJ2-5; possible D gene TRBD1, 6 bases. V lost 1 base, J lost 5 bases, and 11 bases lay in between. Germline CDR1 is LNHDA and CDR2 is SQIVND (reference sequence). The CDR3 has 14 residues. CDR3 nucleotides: TGTGCCAGTAGTATAGGGGACATGAGGGAGACCCAGTACTTC. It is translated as CASSIGDMRETQYF.